Listed below are T cell receptor beta chains from one sample, sequenced in a study of early T cells in non-severe SARS-CoV-2 infection. TCRdb independently ran MiXCR on the 5' RACE reads; one entry per CDR3 protein. The sample holds 50,000 to 70,000 distinct CDR3 sequences, 8% to 9% seen once. Material for sequencing was whole blood. The receptors here all came from an adult who was a healthcare worker with PCR-confirmed SARS-CoV-2 infection or an uninfected control (not recorded which). Each CDR3 is given with its conserved first and last residue. The order of the fields is D gene, J gene, clone size, V gene, CDR3 protein, CDR3 DNA. A D gene is named only where the DNA matches it firmly. Expanded clones are given a class, and other clones once, few, many or no size at all.

d_gene: .; j_gene: TRBJ2-3; abundance: .; v_gene: TRBV29-1; CDR3aa: CSVASLAGIGTDTQYF; CDR3nt: TGCAGCGTCGCGAGCCTAGCAGGTATTGGCACAGATACGCAGTATTTT
d_gene: TRBD1; j_gene: TRBJ2-7; abundance: .; v_gene: TRBV7-8; CDR3aa: CASSLRDSGYEQYF; CDR3nt: TGTGCCAGCAGCTTAAGGGACAGTGGCTACGAGCAGTACTTC
d_gene: .; j_gene: TRBJ2-3; abundance: many; v_gene: TRBV12-3/TRBV12-4; CDR3aa: CASSSVRGRRTDTQYF; CDR3nt: TGTGCCAGCAGTTCAGTGCGCGGTAGGCGCACAGATACGCAGTATTTT
d_gene: .; j_gene: TRBJ2-6; abundance: few; v_gene: TRBV20-1; CDR3aa: CSARLVAGANVLTF; CDR3nt: TGCAGTGCTAGACTAGTTGCTGGGGCCAACGTCCTGACTTTC
d_gene: .; j_gene: TRBJ2-1; abundance: many; v_gene: TRBV20-1; CDR3aa: CSARGLYLGEQFF; CDR3nt: TGCAGTGCTAGGGGGCTTTACTTGGGTGAGCAGTTCTTC
d_gene: TRBD1; j_gene: TRBJ2-7; abundance: many; v_gene: TRBV7-2; CDR3aa: CASSPWDRPSEQYF; CDR3nt: TGTGCCAGCAGCCCCTGGGACAGACCTAGTGAGCAGTACTTC
d_gene: .; j_gene: TRBJ2-7; abundance: few; v_gene: TRBV28; CDR3aa: CASSPTPAAPYEQYF; CDR3nt: TGTGCCAGCAGTCCCACGCCGGCGGCCCCCTACGAGCAGTACTTC
d_gene: .; j_gene: TRBJ1-1; abundance: .; v_gene: TRBV6-1; CDR3aa: CASSRTLSGAFF; CDR3nt: TGTGCCAGCAGTAGGACCCTTTCGGGAGCTTTCTTT
d_gene: .; j_gene: TRBJ2-5; abundance: few; v_gene: TRBV28; CDR3aa: CASSLSQQETQYF; CDR3nt: TGTGCCAGCAGTTTATCCCAACAAGAGACCCAGTACTTC
d_gene: TRBD1; j_gene: TRBJ2-5; abundance: many; v_gene: TRBV12-3/TRBV12-4; CDR3aa: CASTLGTGGQETQYF; CDR3nt: TGTGCCAGCACCTTGGGGACAGGGGGGCAAGAGACCCAGTACTTC
d_gene: TRBD2; j_gene: TRBJ2-7; abundance: few; v_gene: TRBV6-2/TRBV6-3; CDR3aa: CASLNHGLAGLATYEQYF; CDR3nt: TGTGCCAGCCTAAATCACGGACTAGCGGGACTCGCAACCTACGAGCAGTACTTC
d_gene: TRBD1; j_gene: TRBJ2-7; abundance: few; v_gene: TRBV27; CDR3aa: CASSSDRGRSYEQYF; CDR3nt: TGTGCCAGCAGCTCGGACAGGGGGCGCTCCTACGAGCAGTACTTC
d_gene: .; j_gene: TRBJ2-7; abundance: .; v_gene: TRBV12-3/TRBV12-4; CDR3aa: CASTTGGADSYEQYF; CDR3nt: TGTGCCAGCACTACCGGCGGGGCCGACTCCTACGAGCAGTACTTC
d_gene: .; j_gene: TRBJ2-1; abundance: few; v_gene: TRBV7-2; CDR3aa: CASSRNYNEQFF; CDR3nt: TGTGCCAGCAGCCGAAACTACAATGAGCAGTTCTTC
d_gene: TRBD1; j_gene: TRBJ2-2; abundance: .; v_gene: TRBV12-3/TRBV12-4; CDR3aa: CASDTNLGTGIVTGELFF; CDR3nt: TGTGCCAGCGACACAAACCTAGGGACAGGGATAGTCACCGGGGAGCTGTTTTTT
d_gene: .; j_gene: TRBJ2-2; abundance: many; v_gene: TRBV24-1; CDR3aa: CATSDLQSSQGTGELFF; CDR3nt: TGTGCCACCAGTGATTTGCAAAGCTCGCAGGGCACCGGGGAGCTGTTTTTT
d_gene: TRBD1; j_gene: TRBJ1-1; abundance: few; v_gene: TRBV2; CDR3aa: CASRAGTGTEAFF; CDR3nt: TGTGCCAGCAGGGCTGGGACAGGCACTGAAGCTTTCTTT
d_gene: .; j_gene: TRBJ2-1; abundance: few; v_gene: TRBV2; CDR3aa: CASSELVDEQFF; CDR3nt: TGTGCCAGCAGTGAATTGGTGGATGAGCAGTTCTTC
d_gene: .; j_gene: TRBJ2-5; abundance: many; v_gene: TRBV5-5; CDR3aa: CASSPEIVVAETQYF; CDR3nt: TGTGCCAGCAGCCCTGAAATCGTGGTGGCGGAGACCCAGTACTTC
d_gene: .; j_gene: TRBJ1-1; abundance: few; v_gene: TRBV6-5; CDR3aa: CASTKKQSGQNTEAFF; CDR3nt: TGTGCCAGCACTAAGAAACAATCGGGACAAAACACTGAAGCTTTCTTT
d_gene: TRBD1; j_gene: TRBJ1-2; abundance: many; v_gene: TRBV5-1; CDR3aa: CASSAGTAANYGYTF; CDR3nt: TGCGCCAGCAGCGCTGGGACAGCCGCTAACTATGGCTACACCTTC
d_gene: TRBD2; j_gene: TRBJ2-7; abundance: many; v_gene: TRBV6-5; CDR3aa: CASSAGLVDVGEQYF; CDR3nt: TGTGCCAGCAGTGCTGGACTAGTCGACGTGGGCGAGCAGTACTTC
d_gene: .; j_gene: TRBJ2-7; abundance: .; v_gene: TRBV3-1; CDR3aa: CASSQGFPGISEQYF; CDR3nt: TGTGCCAGCAGCCAAGGGTTCCCAGGGATTAGCGAGCAGTACTTC
d_gene: .; j_gene: TRBJ2-7; abundance: .; v_gene: TRBV29-1; CDR3aa: CSAAREYEQYF; CDR3nt: TGCAGCGCCGCTAGAGAATACGAGCAGTACTTC
d_gene: .; j_gene: TRBJ1-2; abundance: few; v_gene: TRBV6-1; CDR3aa: CASSERGNYGYTF; CDR3nt: TGTGCCAGCAGTGAAAGGGGAAACTATGGCTACACCTTC
d_gene: .; j_gene: TRBJ2-7; abundance: many; v_gene: TRBV20-1; CDR3aa: CSAGGRAVLEQYF; CDR3nt: TGCAGTGCTGGGGGGCGGGCTGTTCTTGAGCAGTACTTC
d_gene: .; j_gene: TRBJ2-2; abundance: many; v_gene: TRBV28; CDR3aa: CASNPGRSDTGELFF; CDR3nt: TGTGCCAGCAACCCGGGACGGTCGGACACCGGGGAGCTGTTTTTT
d_gene: .; j_gene: TRBJ1-2; abundance: many; v_gene: TRBV10-3; CDR3aa: CATAHIPRDVPHF; CDR3nt: TGTGCCACCGCTCACATCCCGAGAGACGTCCCTCACTTC
d_gene: .; j_gene: TRBJ2-7; abundance: many; v_gene: TRBV7-2; CDR3aa: CASSSEVSYEQYF; CDR3nt: TGTGCCAGCAGCTCAGAGGTTTCCTACGAGCAGTACTTC
d_gene: TRBD2; j_gene: TRBJ2-5; abundance: .; v_gene: TRBV9; CDR3aa: CASSVGASGPRETQYF; CDR3nt: TGTGCCAGCAGCGTAGGGGCTAGCGGACCTCGAGAGACCCAGTACTTC
d_gene: .; j_gene: TRBJ1-1; abundance: many; v_gene: TRBV5-1; CDR3aa: CASSFRGSKDTEAFF; CDR3nt: TGCGCCAGCAGCTTCAGGGGAAGTAAGGACACTGAAGCTTTCTTT
d_gene: .; j_gene: TRBJ2-1; abundance: many; v_gene: TRBV6-2/TRBV6-3; CDR3aa: CASSYRTANNEQFF; CDR3nt: TGTGCCAGCAGTTACAGGACAGCCAACAATGAGCAGTTCTTC
d_gene: .; j_gene: TRBJ2-7; abundance: .; v_gene: TRBV28; CDR3aa: CASSQSPYYEQYF; CDR3nt: TGTGCTAGCAGTCAATCCCCATACTACGAGCAGTACTTC
d_gene: .; j_gene: TRBJ2-7; abundance: .; v_gene: TRBV2; CDR3aa: CASSVLATSYEQYF; CDR3nt: TGTGCCAGCAGTGTATTAGCGACCTCCTACGAGCAGTACTTC
d_gene: .; j_gene: TRBJ1-1; abundance: many; v_gene: TRBV6-6; CDR3aa: CASRKVEGRTTEAFF; CDR3nt: TGTGCCAGCAGAAAGGTCGAGGGGAGGACCACTGAAGCTTTCTTT
d_gene: TRBD2; j_gene: TRBJ2-3; abundance: .; v_gene: TRBV6-5; CDR3aa: CASSSLSAGGWDTQYF; CDR3nt: TGTGCCAGCAGTAGCCTCTCGGCGGGAGGTTGGGATACGCAGTATTTT
d_gene: TRBD2; j_gene: TRBJ2-2; abundance: few; v_gene: TRBV6-6; CDR3aa: CASSGGDPPTGELFF; CDR3nt: TGTGCCAGCAGCGGGGGGGATCCCCCTACCGGGGAGCTGTTTTTT
d_gene: .; j_gene: TRBJ1-1; abundance: .; v_gene: TRBV7-8; CDR3aa: CASTRRSQMVGRDTEAFF; CDR3nt: TGTGCCAGCACCAGGAGGAGCCAGATGGTTGGTAGGGACACTGAAGCTTTCTTT
d_gene: .; j_gene: TRBJ2-3; abundance: many; v_gene: TRBV14; CDR3aa: CASSPRPRPDTQYF; CDR3nt: TGTGCCAGCAGCCCCCGGCCGCGGCCAGATACGCAGTATTTT
d_gene: .; j_gene: TRBJ1-2; abundance: few; v_gene: TRBV7-3; CDR3aa: CASSLGGGGAFGYTF; CDR3nt: TGTGCCAGCAGCTTGGGCGGAGGAGGAGCTTTTGGCTACACCTTC
d_gene: TRBD2; j_gene: TRBJ2-3; abundance: .; v_gene: TRBV9; CDR3aa: CASSPGLAGIDTQYF; CDR3nt: TGTGCCAGCAGCCCGGGACTAGCGGGAATAGATACGCAGTATTTT
d_gene: .; j_gene: TRBJ2-2; abundance: few; v_gene: TRBV7-2; CDR3aa: CAGPNTGELFF; CDR3nt: TGTGCCGGCCCGAACACCGGGGAGCTGTTTTTT
d_gene: .; j_gene: TRBJ2-7; abundance: .; v_gene: TRBV2; CDR3aa: CASNRANTEQYF; CDR3nt: TGTGCCAGCAATAGGGCGAATACGGAGCAGTACTTC
d_gene: .; j_gene: TRBJ2-1; abundance: many; v_gene: TRBV12-5; CDR3aa: CASGLTYPTNEQFF; CDR3nt: TGTGCTAGTGGTTTGACATACCCTACCAATGAGCAGTTCTTC
d_gene: .; j_gene: TRBJ2-7; abundance: many; v_gene: TRBV14; CDR3aa: CASSQSGQLTYEQYF; CDR3nt: TGTGCCAGCAGCCAATCCGGACAGCTCACCTACGAGCAGTACTTC
d_gene: .; j_gene: TRBJ1-2; abundance: many; v_gene: TRBV7-9; CDR3aa: CASSQPQGPRGYTF; CDR3nt: TGTGCCAGCAGCCAGCCCCAGGGCCCGCGTGGCTACACCTTC
d_gene: .; j_gene: TRBJ1-2; abundance: many; v_gene: TRBV5-1; CDR3aa: CASSRQENYGYTF; CDR3nt: TGCGCCAGCAGCCGACAGGAGAACTATGGCTACACCTTC
d_gene: .; j_gene: TRBJ2-1; abundance: many; v_gene: TRBV12-3/TRBV12-4; CDR3aa: CASTGTTNNEQFF; CDR3nt: TGTGCCAGCACTGGGACCACGAACAATGAGCAGTTCTTC
d_gene: TRBD2; j_gene: TRBJ2-1; abundance: many; v_gene: TRBV6-1; CDR3aa: CASRPGLVVDEQFF; CDR3nt: TGTGCCAGCAGACCGGGACTAGTCGTCGATGAGCAGTTCTTC
d_gene: TRBD1; j_gene: TRBJ2-1; abundance: many; v_gene: TRBV28; CDR3aa: CASSFYYRDRVSYNEQFF; CDR3nt: TGTGCCAGCAGTTTCTACTACCGGGACAGGGTTAGCTACAATGAGCAGTTCTTC
d_gene: TRBD1; j_gene: TRBJ2-7; abundance: few; v_gene: TRBV20-1; CDR3aa: CSPKRGQGPFGQYF; CDR3nt: TGCAGCCCGAAGAGGGGACAGGGGCCGTTTGGGCAGTACTTC